Listed here is a single T cell receptor (beta chain). The sample originates from a study of blood T cell repertoires in COVID-19. Study information: Both acute and convalescent COVID-19 samples were obtained from the United States, Italy and Spain. Sample material is recorded as cDNA or gDNA derived from T cells, B-cell-depleted T cells, or PBMCs.

The CDR3 loop spans 14 amino acids. CDR1 and CDR2 (germline): SGDLS, YYNGEE. V shed 3 bases, J shed 10 bases, and the junction held 6 bases outside the gene matches. As originally analysed: Reference gene primer amplification gave estimated nucleated cell counts. Assay used: immunoSEQ multiplex PCR; TCRdb lists only in-frame clones, some missing. The V and J calls and the clone size are those of that table, but D and trimming were determined from the DNA. The sample has roughly 150,000 clones, 89% seen once. The sequenced material came from peripheral blood. The chain uses TRBV9 and TRBJ1-6, with TRBD1 matching over 8 bases. This TCR was sampled from a man aged 55 to 70 with acute or convalescent COVID-19. The CDR3 spells CASSDGQGPSPLHF. DNA of the CDR3: TGTGCCAGCAGCGATGGACAGGGTCCCTCACCCCTCCACTTT.